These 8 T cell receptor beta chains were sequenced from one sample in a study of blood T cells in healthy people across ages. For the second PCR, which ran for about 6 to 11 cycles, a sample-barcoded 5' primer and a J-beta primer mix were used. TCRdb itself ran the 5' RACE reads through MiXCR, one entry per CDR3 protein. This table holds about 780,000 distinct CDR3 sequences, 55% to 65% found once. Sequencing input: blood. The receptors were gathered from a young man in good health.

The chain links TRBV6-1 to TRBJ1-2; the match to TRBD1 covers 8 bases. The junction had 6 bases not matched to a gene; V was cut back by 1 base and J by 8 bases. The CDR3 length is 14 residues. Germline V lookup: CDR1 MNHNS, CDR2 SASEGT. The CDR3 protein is CASSEGYQGAGYTF. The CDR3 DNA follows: TGTGCCAGCAGTGAAGGGTACCAGGGGGCCGGCTACACCTTC.

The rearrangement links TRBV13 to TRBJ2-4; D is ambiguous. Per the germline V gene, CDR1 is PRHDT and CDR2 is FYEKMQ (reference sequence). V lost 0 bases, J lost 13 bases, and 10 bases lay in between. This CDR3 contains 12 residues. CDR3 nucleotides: TGTGCCAGCAGCTTAGGGGCGGTGGAGCAGTACTTC. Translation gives CASSLGAVEQYF.

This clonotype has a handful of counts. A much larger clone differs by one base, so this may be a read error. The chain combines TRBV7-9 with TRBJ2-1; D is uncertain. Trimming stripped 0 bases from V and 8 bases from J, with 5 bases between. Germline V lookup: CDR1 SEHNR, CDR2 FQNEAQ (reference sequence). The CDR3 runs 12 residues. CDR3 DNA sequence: TGTGCCAGCAGCTTAGCGTTTGATGAGCAGTTCTTC. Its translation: CASSLAFDEQFF.

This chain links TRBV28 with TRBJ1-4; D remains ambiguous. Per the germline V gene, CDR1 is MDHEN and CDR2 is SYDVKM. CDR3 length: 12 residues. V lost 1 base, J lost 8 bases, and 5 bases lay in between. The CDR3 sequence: CASSLLVEKLFF. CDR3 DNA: TGTGCCAGCAGTTTATTGGTCGAAAAACTGTTTTTT.

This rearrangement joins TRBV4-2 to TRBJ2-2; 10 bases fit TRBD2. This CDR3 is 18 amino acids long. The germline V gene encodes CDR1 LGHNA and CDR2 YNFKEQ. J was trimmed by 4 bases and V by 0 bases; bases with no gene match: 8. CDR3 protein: CASSQDLVAGGRTGELFF. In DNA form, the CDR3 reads TGTGCCAGCAGCCAAGATTTGGTAGCGGGGGGCCGCACCGGGGAGCTGTTTTTT.

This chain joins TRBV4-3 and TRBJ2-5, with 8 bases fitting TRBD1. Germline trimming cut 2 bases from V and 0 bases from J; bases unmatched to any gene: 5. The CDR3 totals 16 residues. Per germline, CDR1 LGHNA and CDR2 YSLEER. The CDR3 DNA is TGCGCCAGCAGCCAATTCGGACAGGGCTACCAAGAGACCCAGTACTTC. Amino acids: CASSQFGQGYQETQYF.

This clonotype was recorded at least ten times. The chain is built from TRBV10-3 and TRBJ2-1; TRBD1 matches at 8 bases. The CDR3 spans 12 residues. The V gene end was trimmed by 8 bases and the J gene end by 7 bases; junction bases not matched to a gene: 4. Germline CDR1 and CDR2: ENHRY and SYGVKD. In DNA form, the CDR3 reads TGTGCCATCGAGACAGGGGCAAATGAGCAGTTCTTC. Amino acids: CAIETGANEQFF.

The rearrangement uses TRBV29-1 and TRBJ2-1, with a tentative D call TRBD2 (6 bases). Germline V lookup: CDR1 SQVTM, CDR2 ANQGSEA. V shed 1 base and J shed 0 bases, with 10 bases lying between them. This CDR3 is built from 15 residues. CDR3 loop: CSVEGGDSSYNEQFF. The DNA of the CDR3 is TGCAGCGTTGAAGGGGGGGATAGCTCCTACAATGAGCAGTTCTTC.